The rows below give T cell receptor beta chains drawn from one sample of a study of blood T cell repertoires in COVID-19. Libraries were prepared by immunoSEQ multiplex PCR; TCRdb keeps only in-frame clonotypes and omits some of them. Found here are over 25,000 clones, 80% to 90% of them singletons; the top ten hold around 9.1%. The source material was peripheral blood. These receptors all stem from a man aged 55-75 years with acute or convalescent COVID-19. Both conserved end residues are part of each CDR3.

v_call	j_call	cdr3_aa
TRBV12-3/TRBV12-4	TRBJ2-7	CASSFFGKYEQYF
TRBV5-4	TRBJ1-3	CASSFQGTGNTIYF
TRBV2	TRBJ2-5	CASSRDSSNQETQYF
TRBV19	TRBJ2-5	CASSIVAGGGETQYF
TRBV9	TRBJ1-2	CASSVDRVDYGYTF
TRBV6-5	TRBJ1-2	CASKVGGEYAYTF
TRBV19	TRBJ1-1	CASRTQGVMNTEAFF
TRBV9	TRBJ1-6	CASSSRQLNSPLHF
TRBV7-2	TRBJ2-6	CASSSGAGANVLTF
TRBV11-2	TRBJ2-3	CASSLVTGGTDTQYF
TRBV7-9	TRBJ2-1	CASSLQRGGKNEQFF
TRBV5-1	TRBJ2-1	CASSLSGDKLF
TRBV5-4	TRBJ2-1	CASSIARLAGDEQFF
TRBV13	TRBJ1-1	CASSSRQGFTEAFF
TRBV5-1	TRBJ2-3	CASSLTALSTDTQYF
TRBV9	TRBJ2-5	CASSVGQGYQETQYF
TRBV14	TRBJ1-2	CASSRDRVDGYTF
TRBV7-9	TRBJ1-2	CASSFPSEAGYGYTF
TRBV4-1	TRBJ1-6	CASSEVQGSSPLHF
TRBV29-1	TRBJ2-2	CSVESLAANTGELFF